This is a list of T cell receptor beta chains from one sample in a study of brain T cells in children with intractable seizures. Profiling relied on immunoSEQ multiplex PCR, and the TCRdb table lists in-frame clones only, not all of them. Here the sample spans around 44,000 clones, 90% being singletons. The sequencing used peripheral blood, collected at surgery. These receptors originate from a girl aged 2-15 years with tuberous sclerosis and intractable seizures. CDR3s include the opening cysteine and the closing phenylalanine or tryptophan.

j_gene	v_gene	CDR3aa
TRBJ1-1	TRBV30	CAWSVEVNTEAFF
TRBJ2-4	TRBV6-1	CASSETPPGIKNIQYF
TRBJ1-5	TRBV21-1	CASSILLGQNSNQPQHF
TRBJ2-3	TRBV10-3	CAISVYGGAGTDTQYF
TRBJ1-1	TRBV5-1	CASSFPGTGRRAFF
TRBJ2-5	TRBV3-1/TRBV3-2	CASSQVGTSGGALKTQYF
TRBJ2-5	TRBV11-2	CASSLEGREETQYF
TRBJ1-2	TRBV19	CASTQGGYGYTF
TRBJ2-6	TRBV5-1	CASSSGANVLTF
TRBJ1-6	TRBV7-7	CASSRTGDNSPLHF
TRBJ1-5	TRBV21-1	CASSKGHREQPQHF
TRBJ1-2	TRBV23-1	CASTNKDRVYGYTF
TRBJ2-2	TRBV5-1	CASSLGGGTGELFF
TRBJ1-1	TRBV2	CASRDRRILNTEAFF
TRBJ2-7	TRBV5-5	CASSLNTAYEQYF
TRBJ1-1	TRBV18	CASSDTGILDTEAFF
TRBJ2-5	TRBV3-1/TRBV3-2	CASSQGERPYQETQYF
TRBJ1-1	TRBV11-2	CASSLMGYTEAFF
TRBJ1-6	TRBV5-1	CASREGTGNNSPLHF
TRBJ1-1	TRBV14	CASSQVERSRNTEAFF
TRBJ1-2	TRBV5-1	CASSPLRDRAGGYTF
TRBJ1-1	TRBV4-1	CASSRPTVGTEAFF
TRBJ1-5	TRBV6-5	CASRGQGISNQPQHF
TRBJ2-7	TRBV18	CASSSIVGQGSYEQYF
TRBJ1-6	TRBV11-1	CASRSSYNSPLHF
TRBJ1-5	TRBV5-1	CASSLLAFLPYRDRVDQPQHF
TRBJ2-7	TRBV5-5	CASRRLVESYEQYF
TRBJ1-1	TRBV24-1	CATSDFQSKAFF
TRBJ2-1	TRBV9	CASSDRDRLYNEQFF
TRBJ1-5	TRBV10-2	CANWGNQPQHF
TRBJ2-3	TRBV12-3/TRBV12-4	CASNTARDTQYF